This TCR beta chain was captured by sequencing in a study of CD8 T cells in Susac syndrome. The authors reverse transcribed about 0.5 to 1 ug RNA with random hexamers. TCRdb independently ran MiXCR on the immunoSEQ multiplex PCR reads; one entry per CDR3 protein. The sample has around 200,000 distinct CDR3 sequences; just under 95% are singletons. The germline gives CDR1 LGHDT, CDR2 YNNKEL (reference sequence). This CDR3 is 14 amino acids long. V shed 1 base and J shed 2 bases, with 8 bases lying between them. Sequenced sample: CD4+ T cells from PBMCs. The receptor was derived from a human donor with multiple sclerosis. The chain recombines TRBV3-1 with TRBJ1-1, with D hard to call. CDR3 residues: CASSQAAGNTEAFF. The CDR3 region has the DNA TGTGCCAGCAGCCAAGCGGCGGGCAACACTGAAGCTTTCTTT.